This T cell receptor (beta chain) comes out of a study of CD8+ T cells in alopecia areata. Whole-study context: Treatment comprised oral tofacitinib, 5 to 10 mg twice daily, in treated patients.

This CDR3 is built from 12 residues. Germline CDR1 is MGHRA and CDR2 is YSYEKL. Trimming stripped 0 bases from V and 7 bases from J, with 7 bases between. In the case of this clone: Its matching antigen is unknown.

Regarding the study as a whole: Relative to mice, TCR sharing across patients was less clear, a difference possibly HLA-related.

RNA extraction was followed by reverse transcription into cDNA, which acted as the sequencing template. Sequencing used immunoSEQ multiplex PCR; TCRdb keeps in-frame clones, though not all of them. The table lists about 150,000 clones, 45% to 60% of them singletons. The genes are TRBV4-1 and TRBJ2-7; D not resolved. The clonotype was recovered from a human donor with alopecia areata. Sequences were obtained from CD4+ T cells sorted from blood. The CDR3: CASSQDIREQYF. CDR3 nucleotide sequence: TGCGCCAGCAGCCAAGATATCCGGGAGCAGTACTTC.